One sample yielded the 22 T cell receptor beta chains listed below, sequenced in a study of shared clonotypes between healthy human individuals. Measured with immunoSEQ multiplex PCR; TCRdb has only the in-frame clones, and not every one. The sample holds around 1,000,000 clones, 77% seen once. The sample consisted of memory CD4+ T cells from PBMCs. Subset denoted: CD45RA-negative fraction. These receptors were taken from a man younger than 30 in good health. Some clones in this sample may be carry-over from other donors' samples.

The rearrangement links TRBV7-2 to TRBJ2-5, with 8 positions matching TRBD2. CDR1 is SGHTA, CDR2 FQGNSA, per germline. V lost 3 bases, J lost 4 bases, and 10 bases stayed unmatched. This CDR3 contains 16 residues. The CDR3 spells CASSLGSGVYRETQYF. In DNA, the CDR3 is TGTGCCAGCAGCTTGGGTAGCGGGGTTTATCGAGAGACCCAGTACTTC.

The J gene is TRBJ2-3, the V gene TRBV9; 8 nucleotides match TRBD2. Germline V gives CDR1 SGDLS, CDR2 YYNGEE. V lost 7 bases to trimming and J lost 2 bases; unmatched junction nucleotides: 6. The CDR3 is 14 residues long. The CDR3 DNA reads as TGTGCCAGCGGAAGACTAGCGAACACAGATACGCAGTATTTT. Translation gives CASGRLANTDTQYF.

CDR3: CASSLPGTGIYEQYF. The CDR3 DNA follows: TGTGCCAGCAGTCTTCCCGGGACAGGGATCTACGAGCAGTACTTC. The chain links TRBV28 to TRBJ2-7, with 9 bases matching TRBD1. Germline V CDR1 and CDR2: MDHEN, SYDVKM. This CDR3 region has 15 residues. Trimming at V came to 5 bases and at J to 3 bases, leaving 8 bases not matched to a gene.

This chain uses TRBV30 with TRBJ2-3; D is unclear. The CDR3 sequence is 12 residues long. Germline CDR1 is GTSNPN and CDR2 is SVGIG (reference sequence). Trimming took 3 bases from V and 6 from J, leaving 10 bases between them. This CDR3 is CAWRSVWDTQYF. The CDR3 coding sequence is TGTGCCTGGAGAAGTGTTTGGGATACGCAGTATTTT.

J is TRBJ2-7 and V is TRBV7-2, with D possibly TRBD2 on 6 matching bases. The CDR3 contains 14 residues. Germline V gene data show CDR1 as SGHTA and CDR2 as FQGNSA. With 5 bases removed from V and 2 bases from J, the gap between germline ends came to 13 bases. The CDR3: CASSLERRAYEQYF. CDR3 bases: TGTGCCAGCAGCCTCGAGCGGAGGGCCTACGAGCAGTACTTC.

The CDR3 nucleotides read TGTGCCAGCAGCTTAAAATGGAGCGGGAGGTTGAACACCGGGGAGCTGTTTTTT. This gives the protein CASSLKWSGRLNTGELFF. The chain employs TRBV7-3 and TRBJ2-2; TRBD2 matches at 9 bases. Germline V gene lookup returns CDR1 SGHTA and CDR2 FQGTGA. The CDR3 totals 18 residues. J was trimmed by 1 base and V by 1 base; bases with no gene match: 7.

About this clone itself: Other DNA sequences in this specimen translate into the identical CDR3. The chain employs TRBV9 and TRBJ2-1; 8 bases match TRBD2. V shed 5 bases and J 3 bases; nucleotides not matched to a gene: 7. The CDR3 length is 15 residues. Germline assignment: CDR1 SGDLS and CDR2 YYNGEE. Here the CDR3 DNA reads TGTGCCAGCAGTGCCACTAGCGGAGTCTACAATGAGCAGTTCTTC. Its protein product is CASSATSGVYNEQFF.

The V gene is TRBV14, the J gene TRBJ2-1; D could derive from TRBD1 or TRBD2 (5 bases each). CDR3 size: 16 residues. Germline V gene data show CDR1 as SGHDN and CDR2 as FVKESK. The V and J ends lost 3 bases and 6 bases respectively, with 18 bases between them. This chain's CDR3 is CASSQGPGSFFNEQFF. The CDR3 DNA is TGTGCCAGCAGCCAGGGACCCGGGTCGTTCTTCAATGAGCAGTTCTTC. Filled out from reference TRBV14 and TRBJ2-1, the complete variable domain reads EAGVTQFPSHSVIEKGQTVTLRCDPISGHDNLYWYRRVMGKEIKFLLHFVKESKQDESGMPNNRFLAERTGGTYSTLKVQPAELEDSGVYFCASSQGPGSFFNEQFFGPGTRLTVL.

V and J are TRBV11-2 and TRBJ2-7, with 7 bases aligning to TRBD2. Germline CDR1 is SGHAT and CDR2 is FQNNGV. Unmatched junction bases numbered 11, after V lost 0 bases and J lost 0 bases. This CDR3 spans 18 amino acids. The CDR3 DNA reads as TGTGCCAGCAGCTTAGAGATTAGTATGGGGGGGAGCTCCTACGAGCAGTACTTC. Residues: CASSLEISMGGSSYEQYF.

V is TRBV10-3 and J is TRBJ2-7; 12 bases fit TRBD1. The CDR3 contains 14 residues. Per the germline V gene, CDR1 is ENHRY and CDR2 is SYGVKD. V shed 11 bases and J 6 bases; nucleotides not matched to a gene: 11. DNA for the CDR3: TGTGCCGTCCGACCGGGACAGGGGGCCTCCGAGCAGTACTTC. As protein: CAVRPGQGASEQYF.

The gene calls are TRBV20-1 and TRBJ2-1; D is unresolved. Trimming removed 5 bases at V and 7 bases at J, with 6 bases between. The CDR3 sequence is 10 residues long. Germline V gene lookup returns CDR1 DFQATT and CDR2 SNEGSKA (reference sequence). The CDR3 loop is CSAPVNEQFF. The CDR3 coding sequence is TGCAGTGCTCCTGTAAATGAGCAGTTCTTC.

The CDR3 protein is CASTQGLGQPQHF. Here the CDR3 DNA reads TGTGCCAGCACCCAGGGGCTTGGGCAGCCCCAGCATTTT. V and J are TRBV6-5 and TRBJ1-5, with D perhaps matching TRBD1 (6 bases). CDR1 is MNHEY and CDR2 is SVGAGI in the germline V gene. Deletions cut 7 bases from V and 7 bases from J, with 14 bases between. The CDR3 covers 13 residues.

The genes are TRBV6-5 and TRBJ1-1, with D perhaps TRBD1 (6 bases). The germline V and J ends were trimmed by 6 bases and 0 bases, with 17 bases remaining between them. The CDR3 has 16 residues. Per the germline V gene, CDR1 is MNHEY and CDR2 is SVGAGI. The CDR3 loop is CASSYRDGRMNTEAFF. CDR3 coding DNA: TGTGCCAGCAGCTACAGGGACGGGAGAATGAACACTGAAGCTTTCTTT.

The V call is TRBV28, the J call TRBJ2-7; D perhaps matches TRBD1 (6 bases). With 4 bases removed from V and 9 bases from J, the gap between germline ends came to 16 bases. The CDR3 contains 13 residues. CDR1 and CDR2 from the germline V gene are MDHEN and SYDVKM. DNA of the CDR3: TGTGCCAGCAGTTCCCGGGACACCTCGGCGCAGTACTTC. This codes for CASSSRDTSAQYF.

The chain joins TRBV5-1 to TRBJ2-3; D not certain. This CDR3 is built from 15 residues. Trimming took off 4 bases at V and 0 bases at J, with 12 bases between the two ends. CDR1 is SGHRS and CDR2 is YFSETQ in the germline V gene. CDR3 nucleotide sequence: TGCGCCAGCAGCCCCTCTTCATCTAGCACAGATACGCAGTATTTT. This translates into CASSPSSSSTDTQYF.

As concerns this clone: Other DNA sequences in the sample encode the same CDR3. CDR3 sequence (DNA): TGTGCCAGCAGTTCCCGTGAGACCCAGTACTTC. Protein sequence: CASSSRETQYF. The V and J genes are TRBV28 and TRBJ2-5; D unclear. The CDR3 loop spans 11 amino acids. Trimming stripped 4 bases from V and 5 bases from J, with 5 bases between. The V gene's germline CDR1 is MDHEN and CDR2 SYDVKM.

On this clone itself: A read error is possible here, since a much larger clone lies one base away. This CDR3 is also generated by other DNA sequences in the sample. The chain carries TRBV5-6 and TRBJ2-5, with D hard to call. Per germline, CDR1 SGHDT and CDR2 YYEEEE. Trimming pared 0 bases from V and 2 bases from J, leaving 5 bases between. The CDR3 covers 13 residues. CDR3 region: CASSLGFQETQYF. CDR3 sequence (DNA): TGTGCCAGCAGCTTGGGCTTTCAAGAGACCCAGTACTTC. The full variable domain, completed using reference TRBV5-6 and TRBJ2-5, is DAGVTQSPTHLIKTRGQQVTLRCSPKSGHDTVSWYQQALGQGPQFIFQYYEEEERQRGNFPDRFSGHQFPNYSSELNVNALLLGDSALYLCASSLGFQETQYFGPGTRLLVL.

The V gene is TRBV6-1, the J gene TRBJ1-6; 9 bases agree with TRBD1. The germline gives CDR1 MNHNS, CDR2 SASEGT. The length of the CDR3 is 15 residues. The trim removed 5 bases at V and 7 bases at J, leaving 6 bases unmatched. CDR3 nucleotide sequence: TGTGCCAGCAGTCCTACAGGGGGCAGGAATTCACCCCTCCACTTT. It specifies CASSPTGGRNSPLHF.

This clone came up a few times. The chain has TRBV5-4 and TRBJ2-4; TRBD1 matches at 10 bases. CDR3 size: 17 residues. The germline CDR1 and CDR2 sequences are SGHNT and YYREEE (reference sequence). V was clipped by 1 base and J by 8 bases; unmatched bases: 12. The CDR3 here is CASSLKKSGTGEDIQYF. CDR3 DNA sequence: TGTGCCAGCAGCTTGAAAAAATCCGGGACAGGGGAGGACATTCAGTACTTC.

The chain has TRBV19 and TRBJ2-2; unclear D gene. Germline V gene lookup returns CDR1 LNHDA and CDR2 SQIVND (reference sequence). CDR3 length: 12 residues. The V and J ends lost 7 bases and 4 bases respectively, with 7 bases between them. CDR3 sequence: CASNGVTGELFF. In nucleotides, the CDR3 is TGTGCCAGTAATGGGGTCACCGGGGAGCTGTTTTTT.

The chain combines TRBV9 with TRBJ2-1; D assignment may be TRBD1 or TRBD2 (5 bases each). Trimming shortened V by 2 bases and J by 8 bases, and 11 bases separated the two germline ends. Germline V lookup: CDR1 SGDLS, CDR2 YYNGEE. The CDR3 loop spans 13 amino acids. This CDR3 reads CASSVPQGDEQFF. In DNA, the CDR3 is TGTGCCAGCAGCGTCCCTCAGGGAGATGAGCAGTTCTTC. Together with reference TRBV9 and TRBJ2-1, the CDR3 gives the full variable domain: DSGVTQTPKHLITATGQRVTLRCSPRSGDLSVYWYQQSLDQGLQFLIQYYNGEERAKGNILERFSAQQFPDLHSELNLSSLELGDSALYFCASSVPQGDEQFFGPGTRLTVL.

The gene calls are TRBV30 and TRBJ2-7; 7 positions match TRBD1. Germline CDR1 is GTSNPN and CDR2 is SVGIG (reference sequence). The ends lost 7 bases at V and 0 bases at J; junction bases unmatched: 3. The length of the CDR3 is 12 residues. CDR3 sequence (DNA): TGTGCCTCGGGACAGATCTCCTACGAGCAGTACTTC. It yields the protein CASGQISYEQYF.